Below, one TCR beta chain is given with its context. Antigen unknown. The data belong to a study of cytomegalovirus exposure and HLA in healthy donors. Study-level points and caveats: Previously analyzed data showed that most TCR beta V segments were productive at a frequency of about 90% or about 30%. It emerged from a later analysis that several of the most significant clusters appeared to be linked to common viral pathogens.

The germline CDR1 and CDR2 sequences are SGHDT and YYEEEE. Trimming removed 4 bases from V and 6 bases from J; junction bases left unmatched: 6. The CDR3 sequence is 15 residues long. Both 60 Vbeta primers and 13 Jbeta primers went into the PCR. The protocol was immunoSEQ multiplex PCR, while the TCRdb copy is restricted to in-frame clones and leaves out a portion. This sample has around 140,000 clones, with approximately 10% found just once. The material sequenced was PBMCs. This TCR derives from a woman aged 40 to 49 in good health and CMV-seropositive. The chain has TRBV5-6 and TRBJ1-6; 8 bases align to TRBD1. CDR3 sequence: CASSRGTGGNSPLHF. In nucleotides, the CDR3 is TGTGCCAGCAGCAGAGGGACAGGTGGTAATTCACCCCTCCACTTT.